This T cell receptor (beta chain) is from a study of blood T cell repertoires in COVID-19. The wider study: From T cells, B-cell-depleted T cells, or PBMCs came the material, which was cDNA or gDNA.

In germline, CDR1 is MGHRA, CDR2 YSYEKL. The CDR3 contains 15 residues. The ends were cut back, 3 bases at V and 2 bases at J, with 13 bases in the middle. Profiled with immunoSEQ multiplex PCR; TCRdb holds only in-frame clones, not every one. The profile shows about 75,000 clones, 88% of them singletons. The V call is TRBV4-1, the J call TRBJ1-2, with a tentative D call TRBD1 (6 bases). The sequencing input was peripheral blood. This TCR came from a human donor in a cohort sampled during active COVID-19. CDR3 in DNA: TGCGCCAGCAGCCATCCTGACAGGTTGAACTATGGCTACACCTTC. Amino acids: CASSHPDRLNYGYTF.